One sample yielded the 32 T cell receptor beta chains listed below, sequenced in a study of CD4 T cells in relation to SARS-CoV-2 and coronaviruses. Measured with immunoSEQ multiplex PCR; TCRdb has only the in-frame clones, and not every one. The sample records some 44,000 clones, almost 85% being singletons. These receptors' antigens are unknown. The source material was naive CD4+ T cells from PBMCs, cultured in vitro. Subset in this sample: naive CD4+ T cells isolated by negative enrichment. Receptors were obtained from an adult with COVID-19.

This chain links TRBV13 with TRBJ2-7, with 7 bases that match TRBD2. The CDR3 runs 14 residues. CDR1 and CDR2 from the germline V gene are PRHDT and FYEKMQ (reference sequence). V trimming: 5 bases; J trimming: 5 bases; junction bases outside the gene matches: 9. The CDR3 DNA reads TGTGCCAGCAGCGCCTCGGGGAGGGTGAACGAGCAGTACTTC. It yields the protein CASSASGRVNEQYF.

V is TRBV6-6 and J is TRBJ2-3; D perhaps matches TRBD2 (6 bases). Germline V gene data show CDR1 as MNHNY and CDR2 as SVGAGI (reference sequence). The CDR3 sequence is 15 residues long. With 5 bases removed from V and 2 bases from J, the gap between germline ends came to 14 bases. CDR3 region: CASSGGAGYTDTQYF. The DNA of the CDR3 is TGTGCCAGCAGTGGAGGGGCAGGGTACACAGATACGCAGTATTTT.

The V gene is TRBV9, the J gene TRBJ2-5, with D unresolved. Trimming removed 2 bases from V and 0 bases from J, with 5 bases in between. The germline CDR1 and CDR2 sequences are SGDLS and YYNGEE. This CDR3 contains 13 residues. The chain's CDR3 is CASSVSDQETQYF. The CDR3 coding sequence is TGTGCCAGCAGCGTGAGCGACCAAGAGACCCAGTACTTC.

The chain is built from TRBV10-3 and TRBJ2-3; D perhaps matches TRBD2 (6 bases). The CDR3 loop spans 13 amino acids. Germline V gene sequence: CDR1 ENHRY, CDR2 SYGVKD. V dropped 10 bases and J dropped 0 bases, with 11 bases sitting between them. CDR3 bases: TGTGCCACTGGGACTGAGAGCACAGATACGCAGTATTTT. Translating it yields CATGTESTDTQYF.

The chain combines TRBV28 with TRBJ1-3; D remains unclear. The V gene lost 6 bases and the J gene lost 0 bases, with 12 bases spanning the gap. CDR1 MDHEN and CDR2 SYDVKM come from the germline V gene. The length of the CDR3 is 15 residues. This CDR3 is CASSRIWGSGNTIYF. Here the CDR3 DNA reads TGTGCCAGCAGCCGAATTTGGGGCTCTGGAAACACCATATATTTT.

This clone was picked up one time. The chain has TRBV15 and TRBJ1-1, with no clear D. The CDR3 sequence is 17 residues long. Germline V gene data show CDR1 as LNHNV and CDR2 as YYDKDF (reference sequence). V dropped 1 base and J dropped 5 bases, with 20 bases sitting between them. The CDR3 region is CATSRASGLDLRTEAFF. CDR3 nucleotides: TGTGCCACCAGCAGAGCTTCGGGTTTGGACTTGAGGACTGAAGCTTTCTTT.

The chain links TRBV5-5 to TRBJ1-1; 10 nucleotides match TRBD1. Germline trimming cut 3 bases from V and 5 bases from J; bases unmatched to any gene: 7. The CDR3 spans 15 residues. CDR1 and CDR2 (germline): SGHKS, YYEKEE (reference sequence). In DNA form, the CDR3 reads TGTGCCAGCAGCTACTCCGGGACAGGGGTTACTGAAGCTTTCTTT. Translated, it gives CASSYSGTGVTEAFF.

The rearrangement links TRBV20-1 to TRBJ2-1, with D hard to call. The CDR3 runs to 11 residues. The V and J ends lost 6 bases and 8 bases respectively, with 11 bases between them. CDR1 and CDR2 (germline): DFQATT, SNEGSKA (reference sequence). The CDR3, as DNA: TGCAGTGCGCCCTACCTCTATGAGCAGTTCTTC. This gives the protein CSAPYLYEQFF.

This clone was detected a few times. The V gene is TRBV10-2, the J gene TRBJ1-6; D call uncertain. CDR3 size: 13 residues. Trimming removed 5 bases from V and 7 bases from J, with 9 bases in between. Germline CDR1 reads WSHSY; CDR2 reads SAAADI. CDR3 sequence reads: CASSSSFNSPLHF. CDR3 nucleotides: TGCGCCAGCAGTAGCAGCTTCAATTCACCCCTCCACTTT.

The V gene is TRBV7-9, the J gene TRBJ2-1; 9 nucleotides align to TRBD2. Germline V CDR1 and CDR2: SEHNR, FQNEAQ (reference sequence). V shed 3 bases and J 5 bases; nucleotides not matched to a gene: 2. This CDR3 has 14 residues. The CDR3 DNA is TGTGCCAGCAGCTTTAGCGGGGGTCACAATGAGCAGTTCTTC. Translation: CASSFSGGHNEQFF.

The V call is TRBV7-6, the J call TRBJ2-1; 9 bases are shared with TRBD1. The CDR3 extends over 15 amino acids. CDR1 and CDR2 (germline): SGHVS, FNYEAQ. V was pared by 5 bases and J by 5 bases, with 7 bases of the junction left unmatched. The CDR3 loop reads CASSLGQGIHNEQFF. CDR3 bases: TGTGCCAGCAGCCTCGGACAGGGGATTCACAATGAGCAGTTCTTC.

The rearrangement joins TRBV10-3 to TRBJ2-7; 13 bases agree with TRBD2. Germline V gene sequence: CDR1 ENHRY, CDR2 SYGVKD. Germline trimming cut 3 bases from V and 0 bases from J; bases unmatched to any gene: 14. The CDR3 covers 20 residues. The CDR3 DNA is TGTGCCATCAGTGACGGTTCGGGACTAGCGGGACCCGATAGCTCCTACGAGCAGTACTTC. It codes for CAISDGSGLAGPDSSYEQYF.

The gene calls are TRBV12-5 and TRBJ2-7; 8 bases align to TRBD2. The CDR3 is 16 residues long. J was trimmed by 2 bases and V by 0 bases; bases with no gene match: 6. Germline V CDR1 and CDR2: LGHNT, FRNRAP. CDR3 protein: CASGLVRGGLTYEQYF. The CDR3 DNA reads TGTGCTAGTGGTTTGGTACGGGGGGGTCTGACCTACGAGCAGTACTTC.

This chain joins TRBV10-3 and TRBJ1-1; TRBD1 might be the D (5 bases). Germline V gene lookup returns CDR1 ENHRY and CDR2 SYGVKD. The CDR3 length is 17 residues. The V end lost 2 bases, the J end lost 3 bases, and 19 bases lay between the germline ends. CDR3 DNA sequence: TGTGCCATCAGTGAGGACCTGATCAGGGATGTTGACACTGAAGCTTTCTTT. It yields the protein CAISEDLIRDVDTEAFF.

This chain joins TRBV11-3 and TRBJ1-5; D is undetermined. From germline, CDR1 is SGHNT and CDR2 YENEEA. Trimming removed 2 bases at V and 4 bases at J, with 15 bases between. The CDR3 runs 16 residues. The CDR3 nucleotides read TGTGCCAGCAGCTTAAACCCAGTTCAGCGAAATCAGCCCCAGCATTTT. Translating gives CASSLNPVQRNQPQHF.

J is TRBJ2-3 and V is TRBV4-1, with 8 nucleotides matching TRBD2. The trim removed 4 bases at V and 2 bases at J, leaving 11 bases unmatched. CDR1 is MGHRA and CDR2 is YSYEKL in the germline V gene. CDR3 length equals 17 residues. This CDR3 is CASSLTPAGGHTDTQYF. The CDR3 DNA reads as TGCGCCAGCAGCCTAACACCCGCGGGAGGACACACAGATACGCAGTATTTT.

V usage is TRBV5-1 and J usage is TRBJ2-3; TRBD2 aligns across 8 bases. J lost 3 bases, V lost 0 bases, and 6 bases had no gene match. Germline loops: CDR1 SGHRS, CDR2 YFSETQ. There are 16 residues in the CDR3. This CDR3 is CASSLDAGGATDTQYF. CDR3 DNA sequence: TGCGCCAGCAGCTTGGACGCCGGGGGGGCGACAGATACGCAGTATTTT. Using reference TRBV5-1 and TRBJ2-3 for the parts outside the CDR3, the full variable domain is KAGVTQTPRYLIKTRGQQVTLSCSPISGHRSVSWYQQTPGQGLQFLFEYFSETQRNKGNFPGRFSGRQFSNSRSEMNVSTLELGDSALYLCASSLDAGGATDTQYFGPGTRLTVL.

CDR3 in DNA: TGTGCCAGCAGTTCCGGGACATGGAATTCACCCCTCCACTTT. Translated: CASSSGTWNSPLHF. V is TRBV28 and J is TRBJ1-6, with D maybe TRBD1 (6 bases). V shed 4 bases and J shed 7 bases, with 11 bases lying between them. The CDR3 is 14 residues long. Germline V gives CDR1 MDHEN, CDR2 SYDVKM.

In its sample, this clone was seen a few times. V gene TRBV5-5 combines with J gene TRBJ1-5; no firm D call. This CDR3 is 13 amino acids long. Germline CDR1 and CDR2: SGHKS and YYEKEE (reference sequence). V was trimmed by 0 bases and J by 7 bases, leaving 8 bases between them. The CDR3 DNA is TGTGCCAGCAGCTTGGGGCCTCCCCAGCCCCAGCATTTT. It encodes CASSLGPPQPQHF.

This rearrangement joins TRBV18 to TRBJ1-1; TRBD1 matches at 7 bases. The germline V gene encodes CDR1 KGHSH and CDR2 LQKENI. V trimming: 3 bases; J trimming: 4 bases; junction bases outside the gene matches: 5. This CDR3 spans 14 amino acids. The CDR3 here is CASSPGQPITEAFF. CDR3 nucleotide sequence: TGTGCCAGCTCACCGGGACAGCCAATCACTGAAGCTTTCTTT.

The CDR3 region has the DNA TGTGCCAGCAGAACAGGGGGCCTGGGGGCCAACGTCCTGACTTTC. Its protein product is CASRTGGLGANVLTF. The chain carries TRBV28 and TRBJ2-6; 9 nucleotides line up with TRBD1. CDR3 length equals 15 residues. CDR1 MDHEN and CDR2 SYDVKM come from the germline V gene. The ends lost 6 bases at V and 4 bases at J; junction bases unmatched: 4.

The V gene is TRBV28, the J gene TRBJ1-2, with D uncertain. Trimming shortened V by 3 bases and J by 2 bases, and 7 bases separated the two germline ends. The CDR3 consists of 13 residues. Germline CDR1 MDHEN, CDR2 SYDVKM. CDR3 DNA: TGTGCCAGCAGTTTTGTTGGAAACTATGGCTACACCTTC. This codes for CASSFVGNYGYTF.

V gene TRBV27 combines with J gene TRBJ1-2; D may be TRBD1 (5 bases). The germline V gene encodes CDR1 MNHEY and CDR2 SMNVEV (reference sequence). V shed 6 bases and J shed 0 bases, with 20 bases lying between them. The CDR3 has 17 amino acids. CDR3 DNA sequence: TGTGCCAGCAGACGGGGGAGCGGGGGGTTCTCTAACTATGGCTACACCTTC. It encodes CASRRGSGGFSNYGYTF.

CDR3 amino acids: CASSRRGGRDTQYF. DNA for the CDR3: TGCGCCAGCAGCCGCAGAGGGGGCAGAGATACGCAGTATTTT. V and J are TRBV4-1 and TRBJ2-3; 7 bases map to TRBD1. This CDR3 contains 14 residues. V shed 4 bases, J shed 5 bases, and the junction held 6 bases outside the gene matches. CDR1 is MGHRA, CDR2 YSYEKL, per germline.

The chain has TRBV28 and TRBJ2-1; D gene uncertain. Germline assignment: CDR1 MDHEN and CDR2 SYDVKM. The V end lost 6 bases, the J end lost 0 bases, and 9 bases lay between the germline ends. This CDR3 comprises 14 residues. The CDR3 reads CASSRLDSYNEQFF. In nucleotides, the CDR3 is TGTGCCAGCAGCCGCCTTGACTCCTACAATGAGCAGTTCTTC.

The sample holds one count of this clone. The chain uses TRBV30 and TRBJ2-5, with 7 bases lining up with TRBD2. The length of the CDR3 is 12 residues. Germline V gives CDR1 GTSNPN, CDR2 SVGIG (reference sequence). V lost 2 bases to trimming and J lost 5 bases; unmatched junction nucleotides: 2. CDR3 DNA: TGTGCCTGGAGTTTCGGGAGGGAGACCCAGTACTTC. Its translation: CAWSFGRETQYF.

V usage is TRBV29-1 and J usage is TRBJ1-4, with D possibly being TRBD1 (5 bases). The CDR3 runs 12 residues. Germline V gives CDR1 SQVTM, CDR2 ANQGSEA. V lost 7 bases, J lost 3 bases, and 9 bases lay in between. The CDR3 nucleotides read TGCAGCGGACTGGGGGCTAATGAAAAACTGTTTTTT. As protein: CSGLGANEKLFF.

The CDR3 spells CASSLSLAGARGETQYF. Written as DNA, the CDR3 is TGTGCCAGCAGTTTATCGCTAGCGGGGGCCCGCGGAGAGACCCAGTACTTC. J is TRBJ2-5 and V is TRBV28; 10 bases map to TRBD2. V shed 1 base, J shed 4 bases, and the junction held 9 bases outside the gene matches. Germline assignment: CDR1 MDHEN and CDR2 SYDVKM. The CDR3 consists of 17 residues.

The chain recombines TRBV7-2 with TRBJ2-1, with D possibly matching TRBD2 (7 bases). Trimming cost V 1 base and J 4 bases, with 11 bases left between them. The CDR3 consists of 15 residues. Germline assignment: CDR1 SGHTA and CDR2 FQGNSA. The CDR3 sequence is CASSLDRGGYNEQFF. In nucleotides, the CDR3 is TGTGCCAGCAGCTTAGATAGGGGGGGGTACAATGAGCAGTTCTTC.

This clone came up once. The CDR3 nucleotides read TGCAGTGCTAGTAGCCCCGGGAATGAGCAGTTCTTC. This gives the protein CSASSPGNEQFF. The chain joins TRBV20-1 to TRBJ2-1; unclear D gene. Germline V gene lookup returns CDR1 DFQATT and CDR2 SNEGSKA (reference sequence). Trimming pared 3 bases from V and 7 bases from J, leaving 10 bases between. The CDR3 contains 12 residues.

The V and J genes are TRBV20-1 and TRBJ1-2, with TRBD1 matching 9 bases. The V segment lost 8 bases and the J segment 3 bases; nucleotides outside the gene matches: 1. Germline V CDR1 and CDR2: DFQATT, SNEGSKA (reference sequence). CDR3 size: 11 residues. The CDR3 DNA reads as TGCAGTCGGACAGGGGACTATGGCTACACCTTC. Residues: CSRTGDYGYTF.

The chain employs TRBV1 and TRBJ2-5. TRBV1 is deemed a pseudogene. The CDR3 totals 18 residues. CDR3 in amino acids: CTSSQVKGRLSVQETQYF. The DNA for the CDR3 is TGCACCAGCAGCCAAGTAAAGGGCAGATTGAGTGTCCAAGAGACCCAGTACTTC.